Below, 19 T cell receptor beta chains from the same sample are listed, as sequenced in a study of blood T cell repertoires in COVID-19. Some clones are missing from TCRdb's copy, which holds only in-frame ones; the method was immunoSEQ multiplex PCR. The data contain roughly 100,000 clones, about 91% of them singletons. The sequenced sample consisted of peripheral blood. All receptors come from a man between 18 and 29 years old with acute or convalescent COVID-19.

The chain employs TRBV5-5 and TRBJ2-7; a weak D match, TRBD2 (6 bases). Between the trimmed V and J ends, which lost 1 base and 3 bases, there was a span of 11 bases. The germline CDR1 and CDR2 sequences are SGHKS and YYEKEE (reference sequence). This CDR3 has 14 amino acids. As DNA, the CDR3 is TGTGCCAGCAGCTTGCGCGGGACGGACTACGAGCAGTACTTC. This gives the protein CASSLRGTDYEQYF.

CDR3 residues: CAAAWGGRNTEAFF. The CDR3 nucleotides are TGTGCCGCCGCCTGGGGGGGGCGGAACACTGAAGCTTTCTTT. This chain uses TRBV6-5 with TRBJ1-1; a weak D match, TRBD1 (6 bases). Germline V CDR1 and CDR2: MNHEY, SVGAGI. The V end lost 11 bases, the J end lost 1 base, and 17 bases lay between the germline ends. The CDR3 totals 14 residues.

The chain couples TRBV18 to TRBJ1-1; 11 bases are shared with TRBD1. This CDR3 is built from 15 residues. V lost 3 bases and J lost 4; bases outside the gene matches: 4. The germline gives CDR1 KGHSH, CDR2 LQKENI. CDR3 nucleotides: TGTGCCAGCTCACCTGCGGGACAGGGGGTCACTGAAGCTTTCTTT. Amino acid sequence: CASSPAGQGVTEAFF.

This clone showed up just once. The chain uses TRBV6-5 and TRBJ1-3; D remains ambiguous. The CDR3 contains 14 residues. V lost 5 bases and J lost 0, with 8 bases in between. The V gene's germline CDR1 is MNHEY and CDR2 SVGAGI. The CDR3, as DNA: TGTGCCAGCAGTCGAGGGATCTCTGGAAACACCATATATTTT. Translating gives CASSRGISGNTIYF.

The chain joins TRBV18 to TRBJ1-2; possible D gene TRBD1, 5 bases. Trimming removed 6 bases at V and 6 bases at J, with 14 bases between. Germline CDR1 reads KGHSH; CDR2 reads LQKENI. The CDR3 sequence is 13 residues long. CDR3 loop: CASSQGALDGYTF. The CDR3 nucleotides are TGTGCCAGCTCCCAAGGGGCCCTCGATGGCTACACCTTC.

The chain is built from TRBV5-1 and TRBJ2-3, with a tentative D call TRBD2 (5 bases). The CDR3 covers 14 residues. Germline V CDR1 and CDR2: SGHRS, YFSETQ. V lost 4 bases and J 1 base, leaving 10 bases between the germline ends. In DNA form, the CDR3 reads TGCGCCAGCAGCCCTCTGGGAGGCACAGATACGCAGTATTTT. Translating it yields CASSPLGGTDTQYF.

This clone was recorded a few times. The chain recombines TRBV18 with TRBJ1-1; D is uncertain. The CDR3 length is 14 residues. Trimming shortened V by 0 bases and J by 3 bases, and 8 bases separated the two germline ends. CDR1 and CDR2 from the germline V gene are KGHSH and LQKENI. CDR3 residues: CASSPPSEDTEAFF. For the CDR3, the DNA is TGTGCCAGCTCACCACCATCGGAGGACACTGAAGCTTTCTTT.

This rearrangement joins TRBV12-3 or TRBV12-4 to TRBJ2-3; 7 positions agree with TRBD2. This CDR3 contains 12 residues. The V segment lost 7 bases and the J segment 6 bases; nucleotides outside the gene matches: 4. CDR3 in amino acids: CASTLRGDTQYF. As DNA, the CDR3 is TGTGCCAGCACCCTGCGGGGGGATACGCAGTATTTT.

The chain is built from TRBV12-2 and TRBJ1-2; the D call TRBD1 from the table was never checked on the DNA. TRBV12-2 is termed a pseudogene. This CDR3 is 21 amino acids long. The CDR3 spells CASRVGIVGGNYLKANYGYTF. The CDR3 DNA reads TGTGCAAGTCGCGTGGGGATTGTAGGGGGAAACTATTTAAAAGCTAACTATGGCTACACCTTC.

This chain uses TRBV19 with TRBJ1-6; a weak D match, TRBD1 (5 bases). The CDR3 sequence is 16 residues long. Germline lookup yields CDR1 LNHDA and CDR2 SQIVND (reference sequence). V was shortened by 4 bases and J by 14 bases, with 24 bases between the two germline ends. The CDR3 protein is CASSTRVERHLLTLHF. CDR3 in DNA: TGTGCCAGTAGTACCAGGGTGGAGCGACACCTGCTCACCCTCCACTTT. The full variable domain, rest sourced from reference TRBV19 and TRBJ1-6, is DGGITQSPKYLFRKEGQNVTLSCEQNLNHDAMYWYRQDPGQGLRLIYYSQIVNDFQKGDIAEGYSVSREKKESFPLTVTSAQKNPTAFYLCASSTRVERHLLTLHFGNGTRLTVT.

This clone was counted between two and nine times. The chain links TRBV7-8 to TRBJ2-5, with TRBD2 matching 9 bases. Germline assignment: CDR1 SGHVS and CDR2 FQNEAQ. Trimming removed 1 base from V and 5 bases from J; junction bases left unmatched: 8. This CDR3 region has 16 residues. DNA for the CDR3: TGTGCCAGCAGCTTAGAGGGACTAGCCGCGTCGGAGACCCAGTACTTC. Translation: CASSLEGLAASETQYF.

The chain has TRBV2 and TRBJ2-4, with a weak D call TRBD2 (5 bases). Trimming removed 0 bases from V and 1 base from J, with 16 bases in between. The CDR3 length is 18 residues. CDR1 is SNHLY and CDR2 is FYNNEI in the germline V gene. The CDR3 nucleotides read TGTGCCAGCAGTGAAGCGCTTCGAGGGAAAGGGGCCAAAAACATTCAGTACTTC. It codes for CASSEALRGKGAKNIQYF. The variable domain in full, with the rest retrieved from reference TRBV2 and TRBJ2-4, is EPEVTQTPSHQVTQMGQEVILRCVPISNHLYFYWYRQILGQKVEFLVSFYNNEISEKSEIFDDQFSVERPDGSNFTLKIRSTKLEDSAMYFCASSEALRGKGAKNIQYFGAGTRLSVL.

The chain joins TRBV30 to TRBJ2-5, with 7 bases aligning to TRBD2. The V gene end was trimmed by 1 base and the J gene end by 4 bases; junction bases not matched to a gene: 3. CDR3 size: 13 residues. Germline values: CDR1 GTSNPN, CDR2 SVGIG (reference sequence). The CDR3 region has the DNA TGTGCCTGGAGTGGACTAGCTGGAGAGACCCAGTACTTC. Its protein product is CAWSGLAGETQYF.

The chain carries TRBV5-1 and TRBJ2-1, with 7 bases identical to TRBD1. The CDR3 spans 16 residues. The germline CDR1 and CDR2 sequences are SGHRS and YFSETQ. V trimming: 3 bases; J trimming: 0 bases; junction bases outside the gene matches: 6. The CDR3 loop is CASSYIRQGSYNEQFF. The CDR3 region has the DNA TGCGCCAGCAGCTACATACGACAGGGCTCCTACAATGAGCAGTTCTTC.

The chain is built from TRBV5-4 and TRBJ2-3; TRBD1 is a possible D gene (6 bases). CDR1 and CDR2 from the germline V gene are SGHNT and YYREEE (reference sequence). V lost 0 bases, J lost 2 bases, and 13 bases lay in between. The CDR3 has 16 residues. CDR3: CASSLGQGRVTDTQYF. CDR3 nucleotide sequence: TGTGCCAGCAGCTTGGGCCAGGGGCGGGTCACAGATACGCAGTATTTT.

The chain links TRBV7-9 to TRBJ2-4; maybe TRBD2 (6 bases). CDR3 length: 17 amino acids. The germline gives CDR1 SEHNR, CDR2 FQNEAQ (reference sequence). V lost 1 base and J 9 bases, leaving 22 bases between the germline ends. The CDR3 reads CASSLGAGAGRSGIQYF. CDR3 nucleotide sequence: TGTGCCAGCAGCTTAGGAGCAGGCGCGGGAAGGAGTGGCATTCAGTACTTC. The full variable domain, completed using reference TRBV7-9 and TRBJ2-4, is DTGVSQNPRHKITKRGQNVTFRCDPISEHNRLYWYRQTLGQGPEFLTYFQNEAQLEKSRLLSDRFSAERPKGSFSTLEIQRTEQGDSAMYLCASSLGAGAGRSGIQYFGAGTRLSVL.

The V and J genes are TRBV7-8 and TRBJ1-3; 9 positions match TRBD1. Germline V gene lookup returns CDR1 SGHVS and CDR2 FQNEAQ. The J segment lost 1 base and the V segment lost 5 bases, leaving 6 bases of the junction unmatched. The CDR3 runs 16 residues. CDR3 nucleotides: TGTGCCAGCAGCACGGGACAGGGTTTTTCTGGAAACACCATATATTTT. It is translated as CASSTGQGFSGNTIYF.

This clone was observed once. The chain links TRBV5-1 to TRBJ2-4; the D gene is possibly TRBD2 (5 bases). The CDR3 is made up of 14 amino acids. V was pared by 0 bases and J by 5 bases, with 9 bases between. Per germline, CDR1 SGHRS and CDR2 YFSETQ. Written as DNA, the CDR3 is TGCGCCAGCAGCTTGGAGCCAGCGGAAAACATTCAGTACTTC. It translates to CASSLEPAENIQYF. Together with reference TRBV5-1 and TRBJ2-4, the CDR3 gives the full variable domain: KAGVTQTPRYLIKTRGQQVTLSCSPISGHRSVSWYQQTPGQGLQFLFEYFSETQRNKGNFPGRFSGRQFSNSRSEMNVSTLELGDSALYLCASSLEPAENIQYFGAGTRLSVL.

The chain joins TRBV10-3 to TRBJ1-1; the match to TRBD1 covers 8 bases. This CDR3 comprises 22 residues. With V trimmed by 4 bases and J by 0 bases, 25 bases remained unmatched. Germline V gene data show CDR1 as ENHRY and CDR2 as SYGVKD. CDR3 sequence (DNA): TGTGCCATCAGTGGACAGGGGCCACGCAGATTGTCCCCACCAAAGATGAACACTGAAGCTTTCTTT. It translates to CAISGQGPRRLSPPKMNTEAFF.